This T cell receptor beta chain was captured by sequencing in a study of T cells in Graves' hyperthyroidism and ophthalmopathy. General study results and limits: Blood held most thyroid clonotypes expanded above 0.001 frequency. Ophthalmopathy cases were set apart from stable hyperthyroidism by a 13 V-J model.

Amplification of TCR beta CDR3 regions was performed using RNA transcripts as template. During a first-round RT-PCR of the TCR CDR3, the HTBI primer set was used. TCRdb re-called the multiplex PCR reads through MiXCR, storing one row per CDR3 protein. Seen here are hundreds of thousands of distinct CDR3 sequences, less than 15% observed once, and the top ten hold 10%. On the basis of clinical symptoms, serum thyroxine and TRAb, thyroid ultrasound and orbital computed tomography, diagnoses were made. In regard to this clonotype: Antigen: not known.

There are 13 residues in the CDR3. V dropped 8 bases and J dropped 4; count of bases not matched to a gene: 4. Germline V gene data show CDR1 as MDHEN and CDR2 as SYDVKM. The source of this sequence is a woman in her late teens or twenties with Graves' hyperthyroidism. Source material: blood. This chain uses TRBV28 with TRBJ2-7; TRBD2 agrees at 11 bases. This CDR3 is CASGTSGLYEQYF. CDR3 nucleotide sequence: TGTGCCAGCGGGACTAGCGGCCTTTACGAGCAGTACTTC.